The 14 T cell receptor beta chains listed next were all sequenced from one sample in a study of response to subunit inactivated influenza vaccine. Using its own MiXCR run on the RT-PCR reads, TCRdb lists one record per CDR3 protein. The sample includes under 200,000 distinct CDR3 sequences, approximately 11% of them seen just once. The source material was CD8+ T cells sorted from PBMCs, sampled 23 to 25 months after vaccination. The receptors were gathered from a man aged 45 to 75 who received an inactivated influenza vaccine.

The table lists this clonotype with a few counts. The CDR3 nucleotides are TGTGCCATCAGTGAGTCGGGACGGGGAGATGGCGGGGAGCTGTTTTTT. Translated: CAISESGRGDGGELFF. J is TRBJ2-2 and V is TRBV10-3; D could derive from TRBD1 or TRBD2 (5 bases each). CDR1 ENHRY and CDR2 SYGVKD come from the germline V gene. This CDR3 has 16 amino acids. The V gene lost 0 bases and the J gene lost 7 bases, with 15 bases spanning the gap.

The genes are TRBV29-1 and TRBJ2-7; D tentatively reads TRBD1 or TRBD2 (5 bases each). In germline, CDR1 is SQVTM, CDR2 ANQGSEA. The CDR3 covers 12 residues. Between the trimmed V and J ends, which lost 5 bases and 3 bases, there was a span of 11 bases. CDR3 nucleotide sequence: TGCAGCGTTACCGGGACGGACTACGAGCAGTACTTC. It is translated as CSVTGTDYEQYF.

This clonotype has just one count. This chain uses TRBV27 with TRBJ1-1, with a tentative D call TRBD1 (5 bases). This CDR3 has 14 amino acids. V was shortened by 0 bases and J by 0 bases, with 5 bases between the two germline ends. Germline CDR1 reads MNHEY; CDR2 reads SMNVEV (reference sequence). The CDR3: CASSLSQVNTEAFF. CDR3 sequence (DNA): TGTGCCAGCAGTTTATCACAGGTGAACACTGAAGCTTTCTTT.

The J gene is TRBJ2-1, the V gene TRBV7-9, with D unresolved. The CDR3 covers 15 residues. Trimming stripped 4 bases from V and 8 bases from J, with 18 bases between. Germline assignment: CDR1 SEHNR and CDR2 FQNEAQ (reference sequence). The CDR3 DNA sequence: TGTGCCAGCAGCTCCCATCTGGGTTCGGGCGATGAGCAGTTCTTC. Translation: CASSSHLGSGDEQFF.

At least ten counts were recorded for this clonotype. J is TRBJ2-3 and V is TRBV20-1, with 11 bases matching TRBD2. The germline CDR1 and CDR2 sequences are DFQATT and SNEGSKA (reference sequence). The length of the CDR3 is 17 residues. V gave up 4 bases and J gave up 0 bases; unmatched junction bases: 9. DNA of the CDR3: TGCAGTGCTAATGGGCTAGCGGGGGGCGAAAGCACAGATACGCAGTATTTT. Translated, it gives CSANGLAGGESTDTQYF.

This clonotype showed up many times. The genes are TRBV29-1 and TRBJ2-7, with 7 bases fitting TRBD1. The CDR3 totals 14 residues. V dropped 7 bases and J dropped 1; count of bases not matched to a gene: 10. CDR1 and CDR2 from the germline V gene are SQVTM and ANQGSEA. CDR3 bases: TGCAGCGGGCAGGGGGATGGTTCGTCCTACGAGCAGTACTTC. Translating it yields CSGQGDGSSYEQYF.

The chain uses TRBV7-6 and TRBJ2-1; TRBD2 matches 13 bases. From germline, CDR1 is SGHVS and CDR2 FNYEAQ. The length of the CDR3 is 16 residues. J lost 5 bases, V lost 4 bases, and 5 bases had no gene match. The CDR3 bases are TGTGCCAGCAGCTCCCGCGGGACTAGCGGGGACAATGAGCAGTTCTTC. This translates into CASSSRGTSGDNEQFF.

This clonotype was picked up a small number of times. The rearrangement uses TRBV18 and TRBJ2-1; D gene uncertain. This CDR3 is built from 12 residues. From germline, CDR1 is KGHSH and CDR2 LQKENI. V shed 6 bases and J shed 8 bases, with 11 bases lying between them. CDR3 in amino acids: CASSLGWDEQFF. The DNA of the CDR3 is TGTGCCAGCTCTCTGGGCTGGGATGAGCAGTTCTTC.

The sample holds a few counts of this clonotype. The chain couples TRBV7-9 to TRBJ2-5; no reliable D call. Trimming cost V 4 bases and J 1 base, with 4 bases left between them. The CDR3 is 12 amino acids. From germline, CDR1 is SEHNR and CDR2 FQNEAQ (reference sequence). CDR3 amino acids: CASSSFQETQYF. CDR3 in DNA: TGTGCCAGCAGCTCTTTCCAAGAGACCCAGTACTTC.

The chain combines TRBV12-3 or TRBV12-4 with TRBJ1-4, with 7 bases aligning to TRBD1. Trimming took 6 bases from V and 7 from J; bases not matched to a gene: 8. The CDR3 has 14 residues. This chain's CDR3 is CASSPPGGSEKLFF. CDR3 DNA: TGTGCCAGCAGCCCTCCAGGGGGGAGTGAAAAACTGTTTTTT.

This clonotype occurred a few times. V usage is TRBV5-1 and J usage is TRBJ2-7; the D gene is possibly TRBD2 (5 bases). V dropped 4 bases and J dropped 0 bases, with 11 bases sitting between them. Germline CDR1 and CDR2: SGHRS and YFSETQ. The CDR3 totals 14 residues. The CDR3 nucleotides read TGCGCCAGCAGCCCGTCGGGATACTCCTACGAGCAGTACTTC. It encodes CASSPSGYSYEQYF.

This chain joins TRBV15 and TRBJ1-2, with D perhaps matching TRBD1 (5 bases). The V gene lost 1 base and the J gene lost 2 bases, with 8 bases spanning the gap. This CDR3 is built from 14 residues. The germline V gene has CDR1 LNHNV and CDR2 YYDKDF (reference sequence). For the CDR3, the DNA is TGTGCCACCAGCAGAGGAGGGGAAAACTATGGCTACACCTTC. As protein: CATSRGGENYGYTF.

The CDR3 DNA reads as TGTGCCAGCAGCCCCTATGACCCTGAAACCTACGAGCAGTACTTC. Amino acid sequence: CASSPYDPETYEQYF. The chain recombines TRBV5-5 with TRBJ2-7; D gene uncertain. The V and J ends lost 4 bases and 2 bases respectively, with 16 bases between them. CDR3 length: 15 amino acids. Germline V CDR1 and CDR2: SGHKS, YYEKEE (reference sequence).

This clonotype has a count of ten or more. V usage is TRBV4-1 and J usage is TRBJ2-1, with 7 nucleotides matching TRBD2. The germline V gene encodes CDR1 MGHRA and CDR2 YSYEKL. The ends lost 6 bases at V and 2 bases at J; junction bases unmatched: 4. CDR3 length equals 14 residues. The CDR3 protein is CASSVAGAYNEQFF. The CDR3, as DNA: TGCGCCAGCAGTGTGGCGGGGGCCTACAATGAGCAGTTCTTC.